This T cell receptor (beta chain) came from a study of blood T cells in healthy people across ages. The study, taken as a whole, reports: More naive CD4+ cells and higher diversity were found in long-lived than in aged donors. With age, beta diversity per million T cells declined roughly linearly, significantly by approximately 41. Unknown CMV status may confound age-related changes in expanded clones.

In regard to this clonotype: Its antigen remains unknown.

For the second PCR, which ran for about 6 to 11 cycles, a sample-barcoded 5' primer and a J-beta primer mix were used. TCRdb processed the 5' RACE reads anew with MiXCR; each CDR3 protein has one entry. This table holds 1.5 million to 2 million distinct CDR3 sequences, roughly 49% found once. Trimming pared 0 bases from V and 7 bases from J, leaving 19 bases between. The CDR3 is 16 amino acids. The germline gives CDR1 SGDLS, CDR2 YYNGEE. The sequence was collected from a woman aged 40 to 50 in good health. The chain recombines TRBV9 with TRBJ1-2; no reliable D call. The sample comprised blood. The CDR3 DNA reads as TGTGCCAGCAGCGTAGAAACGCTAAGCTTGGTGTCTGGCTACACCTTC. It encodes CASSVETLSLVSGYTF.